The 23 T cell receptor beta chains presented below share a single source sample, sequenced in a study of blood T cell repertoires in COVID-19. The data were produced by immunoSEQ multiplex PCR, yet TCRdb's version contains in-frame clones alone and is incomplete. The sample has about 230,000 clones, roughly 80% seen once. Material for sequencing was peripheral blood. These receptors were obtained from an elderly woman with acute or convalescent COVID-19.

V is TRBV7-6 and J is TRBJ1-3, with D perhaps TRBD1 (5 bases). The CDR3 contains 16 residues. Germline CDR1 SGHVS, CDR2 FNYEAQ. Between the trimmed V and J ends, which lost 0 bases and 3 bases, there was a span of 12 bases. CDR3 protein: CASSLAWQGGGNTIYF. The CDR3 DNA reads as TGTGCCAGCAGCTTAGCCTGGCAGGGTGGTGGAAACACCATATATTTT.

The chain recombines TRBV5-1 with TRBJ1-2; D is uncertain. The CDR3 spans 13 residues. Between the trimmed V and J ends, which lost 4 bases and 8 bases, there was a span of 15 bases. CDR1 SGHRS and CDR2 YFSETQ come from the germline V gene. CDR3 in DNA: TGCGCCAGCAGCCCCGCCCGGGGTTTAGGCTACACCTTC. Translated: CASSPARGLGYTF.

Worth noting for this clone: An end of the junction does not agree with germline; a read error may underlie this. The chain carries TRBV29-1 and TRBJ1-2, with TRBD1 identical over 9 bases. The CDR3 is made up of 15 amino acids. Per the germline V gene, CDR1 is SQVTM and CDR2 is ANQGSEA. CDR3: CCVGGPRTGEGGYTF. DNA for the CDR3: TGCTGCGTTGGGGGCCCTAGGACAGGGGAGGGGGGCTACACCTTC.

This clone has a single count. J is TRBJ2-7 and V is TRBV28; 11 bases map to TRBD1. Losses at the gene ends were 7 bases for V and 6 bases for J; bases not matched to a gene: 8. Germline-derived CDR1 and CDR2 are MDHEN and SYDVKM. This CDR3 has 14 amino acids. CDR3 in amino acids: CASKNTGTGGEQYF. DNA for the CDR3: TGTGCCAGCAAAAATACCGGGACAGGGGGCGAGCAGTACTTC.

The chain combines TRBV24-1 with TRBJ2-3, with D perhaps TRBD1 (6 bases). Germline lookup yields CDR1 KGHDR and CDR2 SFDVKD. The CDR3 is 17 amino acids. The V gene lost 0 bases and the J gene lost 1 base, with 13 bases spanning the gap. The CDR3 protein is CATSDLRWDNRTDTQYF. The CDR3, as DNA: TGTGCCACCAGTGATTTGCGATGGGACAACCGCACAGATACGCAGTATTTT.

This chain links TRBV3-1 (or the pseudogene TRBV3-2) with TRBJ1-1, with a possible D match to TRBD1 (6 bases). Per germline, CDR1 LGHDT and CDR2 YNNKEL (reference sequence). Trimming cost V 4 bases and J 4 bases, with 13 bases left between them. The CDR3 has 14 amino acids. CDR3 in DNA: TGTGCCAGCAGCCCGAGGGGGGGGGCCACTGAAGCTTTCTTT. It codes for CASSPRGGATEAFF.

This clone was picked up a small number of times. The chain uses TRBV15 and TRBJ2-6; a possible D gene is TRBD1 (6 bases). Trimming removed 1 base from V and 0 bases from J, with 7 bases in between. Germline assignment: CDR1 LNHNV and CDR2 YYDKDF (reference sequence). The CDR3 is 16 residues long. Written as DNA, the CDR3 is TGTGCCACCAGCAGAGGCAGGGGCTCTGGGGCCAACGTCCTGACTTTC. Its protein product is CATSRGRGSGANVLTF.

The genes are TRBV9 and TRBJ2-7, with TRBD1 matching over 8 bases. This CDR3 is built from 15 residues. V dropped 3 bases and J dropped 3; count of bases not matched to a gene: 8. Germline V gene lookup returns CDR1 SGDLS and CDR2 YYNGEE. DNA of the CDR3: TGTGCCAGCAGCGCCATCGGACAGGGCGTCTACGAGCAGTACTTC. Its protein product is CASSAIGQGVYEQYF.

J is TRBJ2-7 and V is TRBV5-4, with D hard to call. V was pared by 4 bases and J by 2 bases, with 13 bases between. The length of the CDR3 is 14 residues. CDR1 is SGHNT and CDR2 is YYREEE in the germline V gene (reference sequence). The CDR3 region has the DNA TGTGCCAGCAGCCCCAGAAGCGCGACCTACGAGCAGTACTTC. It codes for CASSPRSATYEQYF.

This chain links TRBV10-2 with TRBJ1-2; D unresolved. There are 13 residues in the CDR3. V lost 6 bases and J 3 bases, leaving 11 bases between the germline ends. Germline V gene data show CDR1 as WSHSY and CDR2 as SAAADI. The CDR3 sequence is CASRAGFDYGYTF. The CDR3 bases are TGCGCCAGCAGGGCGGGATTCGACTATGGCTACACCTTC.

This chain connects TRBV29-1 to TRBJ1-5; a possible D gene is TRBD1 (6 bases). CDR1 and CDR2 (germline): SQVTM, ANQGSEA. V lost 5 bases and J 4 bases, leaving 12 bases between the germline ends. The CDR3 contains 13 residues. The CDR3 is CSVIAGANQPQHF. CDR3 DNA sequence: TGCAGCGTTATAGCAGGGGCGAATCAGCCCCAGCATTTT.

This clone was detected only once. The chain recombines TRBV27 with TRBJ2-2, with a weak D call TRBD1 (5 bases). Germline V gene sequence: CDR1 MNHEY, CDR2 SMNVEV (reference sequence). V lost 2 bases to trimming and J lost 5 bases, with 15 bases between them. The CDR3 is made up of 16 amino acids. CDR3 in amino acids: CASSLKGQVITGELFF. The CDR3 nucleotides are TGTGCCAGCAGTTTAAAGGGGCAGGTGATAACCGGGGAGCTGTTTTTT.

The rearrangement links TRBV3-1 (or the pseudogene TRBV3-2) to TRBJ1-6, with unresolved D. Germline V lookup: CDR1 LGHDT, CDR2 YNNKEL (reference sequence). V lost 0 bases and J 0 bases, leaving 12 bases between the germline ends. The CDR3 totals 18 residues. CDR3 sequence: CASSQEGSTFSYNSPLHF. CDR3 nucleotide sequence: TGTGCCAGCAGCCAAGAAGGCTCGACATTCTCCTATAATTCACCCCTCCACTTT.

This CDR3 reads CASSLGGTGYTYEQYF. CDR3 in DNA: TGTGCCAGCAGCTTAGGGGGCACAGGGTATACCTACGAGCAGTACTTC. V gene TRBV7-8 combines with J gene TRBJ2-7, with a possible D match to TRBD1 (6 bases). This CDR3 contains 16 residues. The germline gives CDR1 SGHVS, CDR2 FQNEAQ. Trimming took off 1 base at V and 2 bases at J, with 15 bases between the two ends.

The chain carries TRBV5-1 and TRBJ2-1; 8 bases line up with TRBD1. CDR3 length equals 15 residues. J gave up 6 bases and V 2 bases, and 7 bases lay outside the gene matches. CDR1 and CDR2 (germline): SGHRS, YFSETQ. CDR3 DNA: TGCGCCAGCAGCTTCTCTCTGGGACAGGTCAATGAGCAGTTCTTC. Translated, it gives CASSFSLGQVNEQFF. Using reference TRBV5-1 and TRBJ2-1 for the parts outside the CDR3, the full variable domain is KAGVTQTPRYLIKTRGQQVTLSCSPISGHRSVSWYQQTPGQGLQFLFEYFSETQRNKGNFPGRFSGRQFSNSRSEMNVSTLELGDSALYLCASSFSLGQVNEQFFGPGTRLTVL.

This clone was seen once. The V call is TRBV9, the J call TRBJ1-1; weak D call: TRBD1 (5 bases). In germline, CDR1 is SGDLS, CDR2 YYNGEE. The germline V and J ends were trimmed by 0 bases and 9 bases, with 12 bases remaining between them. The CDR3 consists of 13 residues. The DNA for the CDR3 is TGTGCCAGCAGCGTAGGTGGGGAGGGGAAAGCTTTCTTT. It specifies CASSVGGEGKAFF.

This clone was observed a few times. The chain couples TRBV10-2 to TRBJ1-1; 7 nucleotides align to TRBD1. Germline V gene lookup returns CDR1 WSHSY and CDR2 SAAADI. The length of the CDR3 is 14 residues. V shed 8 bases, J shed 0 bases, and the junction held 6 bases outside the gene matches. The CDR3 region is CASGTGQLNTEAFF. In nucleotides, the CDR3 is TGCGCCAGCGGCACGGGACAGCTGAACACTGAAGCTTTCTTT.

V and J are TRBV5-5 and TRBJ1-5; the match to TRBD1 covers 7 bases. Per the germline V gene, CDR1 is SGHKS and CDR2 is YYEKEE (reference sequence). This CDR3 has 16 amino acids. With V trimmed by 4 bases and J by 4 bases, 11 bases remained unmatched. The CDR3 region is CASSRGQARYNQPQHF. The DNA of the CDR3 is TGTGCCAGCAGCCGAGGACAGGCCCGATATAATCAGCCCCAGCATTTT.

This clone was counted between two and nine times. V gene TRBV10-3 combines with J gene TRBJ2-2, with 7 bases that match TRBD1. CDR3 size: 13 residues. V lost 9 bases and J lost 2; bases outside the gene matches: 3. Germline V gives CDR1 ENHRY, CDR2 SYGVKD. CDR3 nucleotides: TGTGCCATTGGACAGGAAAACACCGGGGAGCTGTTTTTT. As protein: CAIGQENTGELFF.

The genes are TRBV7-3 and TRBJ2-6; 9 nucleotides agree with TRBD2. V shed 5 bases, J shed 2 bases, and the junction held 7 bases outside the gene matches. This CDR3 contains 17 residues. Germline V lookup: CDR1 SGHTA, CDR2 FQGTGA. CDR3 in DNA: TGTGCCAGCAGCAGAGGACTAGCGAGCGCTGGGGCCAACGTCCTGACTTTC. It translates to CASSRGLASAGANVLTF.

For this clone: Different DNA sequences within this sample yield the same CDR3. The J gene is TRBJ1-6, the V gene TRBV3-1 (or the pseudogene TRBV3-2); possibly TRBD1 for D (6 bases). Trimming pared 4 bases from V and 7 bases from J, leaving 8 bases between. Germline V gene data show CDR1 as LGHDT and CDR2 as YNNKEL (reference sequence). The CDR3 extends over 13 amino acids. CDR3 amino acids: CASSPQGNSPLHF. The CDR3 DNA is TGTGCCAGCAGCCCCCAGGGGAATTCACCCCTCCACTTT.

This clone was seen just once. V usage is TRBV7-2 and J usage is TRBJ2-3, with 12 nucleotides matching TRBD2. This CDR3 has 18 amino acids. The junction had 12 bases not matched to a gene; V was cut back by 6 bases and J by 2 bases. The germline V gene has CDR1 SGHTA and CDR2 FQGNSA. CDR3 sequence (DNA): TGTGCCAGCAGGCCTTACGGCACTAGCGGGGGGTCCACAGATACGCAGTATTTT. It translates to CASRPYGTSGGSTDTQYF.

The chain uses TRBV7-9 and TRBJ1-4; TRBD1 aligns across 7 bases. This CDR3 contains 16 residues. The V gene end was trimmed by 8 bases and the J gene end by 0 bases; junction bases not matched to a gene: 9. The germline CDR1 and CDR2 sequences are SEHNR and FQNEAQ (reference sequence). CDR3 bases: TGTGCCAGCGGTCCGGGACAGCCTTCAACTAATGAAAAACTGTTTTTT. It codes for CASGPGQPSTNEKLFF.